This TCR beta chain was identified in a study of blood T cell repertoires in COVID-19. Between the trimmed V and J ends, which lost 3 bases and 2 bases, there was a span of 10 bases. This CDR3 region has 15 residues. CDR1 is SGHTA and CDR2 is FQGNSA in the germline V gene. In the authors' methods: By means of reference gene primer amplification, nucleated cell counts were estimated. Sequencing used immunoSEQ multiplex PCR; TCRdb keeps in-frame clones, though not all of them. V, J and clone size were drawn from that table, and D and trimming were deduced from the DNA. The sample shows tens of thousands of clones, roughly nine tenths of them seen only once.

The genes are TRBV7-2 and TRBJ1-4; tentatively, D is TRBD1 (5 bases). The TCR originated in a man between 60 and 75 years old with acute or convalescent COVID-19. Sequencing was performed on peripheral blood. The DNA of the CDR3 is TGTGCCAGCAGCTTTCAGGGAGGTACTAATGAAAAACTGTTTTTT. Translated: CASSFQGGTNEKLFF.